Following are 19 T cell receptor beta chains from one sample sequenced in a study of shared clonotypes between healthy human individuals. Generated by immunoSEQ multiplex PCR, the TCRdb table keeps only in-frame clones and is missing some. The table shows 2 million to 3 million clones, with more than 85% occurring only once. What was sequenced was naive CD4+ T cells from PBMCs. Stated subset: CD45RA+ positively selected. These receptor sequences come from a man between 18 and 35 years old in good health. Some clones in this sample may be carry-over from other donors' samples.

The chain recombines TRBV7-9 with TRBJ2-5, with D perhaps TRBD2 (6 bases). Trimming stripped 1 base from V and 3 bases from J, with 12 bases between. Germline V gives CDR1 SEHNR, CDR2 FQNEAQ (reference sequence). The CDR3 spans 15 residues. Written as DNA, the CDR3 is TGTGCCAGCAGCTTAGGAGCGGGCGCCAAAGAGACCCAGTACTTC. Protein sequence: CASSLGAGAKETQYF.

The V call is TRBV28, the J call TRBJ2-7, with D possibly being TRBD1 or TRBD2 (5 bases each). V was shortened by 2 bases and J by 6 bases, with 14 bases between the two germline ends. The CDR3 is made up of 14 amino acids. CDR1 is MDHEN and CDR2 is SYDVKM in the germline V gene. CDR3 loop: CASSLRDGIREQYF. As DNA, the CDR3 is TGTGCCAGCAGTTTAAGGGACGGGATTCGCGAGCAGTACTTC. The entire variable domain, with the rest obtained from reference TRBV28 and TRBJ2-7, is as follows: DVKVTQSSRYLVKRTGEKVFLECVQDMDHENMFWYRQDPGLGLRLIYFSYDVKMKEKGDIPEGYSVSREKKERFSLILESASTNQTSMYLCASSLRDGIREQYFGPGTRLTVT.

J is TRBJ2-5 and V is TRBV6-5; 9 bases agree with TRBD2. Germline values: CDR1 MNHEY, CDR2 SVGAGI. This CDR3 spans 15 amino acids. The V and J ends lost 5 bases and 9 bases, in that order; junction bases with no gene match: 13. Written as DNA, the CDR3 is TGTGCCAGCAGTCCCTACGGGGGTAGCGGGAGTTCCCAGTACTTC. Protein sequence: CASSPYGGSGSSQYF.

The rearrangement uses TRBV6-4 and TRBJ1-2, with D unclear. Germline V gene lookup returns CDR1 MRHNA and CDR2 SNTAGT. The CDR3 is 10 residues long. V was cut by 7 bases and J by 4 bases, with 4 bases left in between. CDR3 nucleotide sequence: TGTGCCAGCACCGGCTATGGCTACACCTTC. Amino acid sequence: CASTGYGYTF.

The chain uses TRBV7-9 and TRBJ1-2; no clear D. Trimming removed 1 base from V and 14 bases from J, with 17 bases in between. CDR3 length: 13 residues. CDR1 and CDR2 from the germline V gene are SEHNR and FQNEAQ (reference sequence). CDR3 residues: CASSLEKDRLATF. CDR3 nucleotide sequence: TGTGCCAGCAGCTTAGAGAAGGACCGACTTGCGACCTTC.

The chain couples TRBV7-6 to TRBJ2-1; 11 positions agree with TRBD1. Germline CDR1 reads SGHVS; CDR2 reads FNYEAQ. With V trimmed by 7 bases and J by 3 bases, 17 bases remained unmatched. This CDR3 is 19 amino acids long. CDR3 in amino acids: CASTKPLPGTGGLYNEQFF. The DNA for the CDR3 is TGTGCCAGCACCAAACCCCTACCGGGGACAGGGGGACTCTACAATGAGCAGTTCTTC.

The chain uses TRBV12-5 and TRBJ2-2, with D perhaps TRBD2 (6 bases). The germline V gene has CDR1 LGHNT and CDR2 FRNRAP. The V end was cut by 0 bases, the J end by 5 bases, with 13 bases between. This CDR3 is built from 16 residues. CDR3 sequence: CASGLVQSGVTGELFF. The CDR3 DNA reads TGTGCTAGTGGTTTGGTACAGTCGGGAGTAACCGGGGAGCTGTTTTTT.

The chain recombines TRBV7-2 with TRBJ2-3; D is possibly TRBD2 (5 bases). Trimming pared 3 bases from V and 2 bases from J, leaving 12 bases between. The germline V gene encodes CDR1 SGHTA and CDR2 FQGNSA. The CDR3 totals 15 residues. CDR3 DNA: TGTGCCAGCAGCTTCCTCGGGGTATCCACAGATACGCAGTATTTT. This codes for CASSFLGVSTDTQYF.

The chain has TRBV11-3 and TRBJ1-1, with D maybe TRBD1 (6 bases). Germline assignment: CDR1 SGHNT and CDR2 YENEEA. CDR3 length: 13 residues. V shed 4 bases and J shed 6 bases, with 12 bases lying between them. The CDR3 loop is CASSSKRGSEAFF. The DNA of the CDR3 is TGTGCCAGCAGCTCCAAAAGGGGGTCTGAAGCTTTCTTT.

This clone appeared once. For the CDR3, the DNA is TGCGCCAGCAGCGGAGTCGGCCCCGATCAGCCCCAGCATTTT. It yields the protein CASSGVGPDQPQHF. V usage is TRBV10-2 and J usage is TRBJ1-5; D remains unclear. CDR3 length: 14 residues. Trimming removed 6 bases from V and 5 bases from J, with 14 bases in between. Germline CDR1 is WSHSY and CDR2 is SAAADI.

V usage is TRBV18 and J usage is TRBJ1-1; D is uncertain. The CDR3 consists of 15 residues. Germline V gene lookup returns CDR1 KGHSH and CDR2 LQKENI. Trimming took off 5 bases at V and 3 bases at J, with 16 bases between the two ends. CDR3 in DNA: TGTGCCAGCTCAGCCTACGGGAAATTGGACACTGAAGCTTTCTTT. Amino acid sequence: CASSAYGKLDTEAFF.

The chain recombines TRBV23-1 with TRBJ1-1; D remains ambiguous. TRBV23-1 is noted as an ORF with a role that remains uncertain. V gave up 11 bases and J gave up 1 base, with 26 bases separating them. CDR3 length: 17 residues. The CDR3 protein is CARRDDETAAGNTEAFF. In nucleotides, the CDR3 is TGCGCCCGCCGAGACGACGAGACGGCCGCTGGGAACACTGAAGCTTTCTTT.

This chain joins TRBV10-3 and TRBJ2-1; a possible D gene is TRBD2 (6 bases). The CDR3 has 14 residues. Germline loops: CDR1 ENHRY, CDR2 SYGVKD. Trimming took 6 bases from V and 4 from J, leaving 13 bases between them. The CDR3 is CAIRGTTRYNEQFF. CDR3 coding DNA: TGTGCCATCAGGGGGACGACTAGATACAATGAGCAGTTCTTC.

This chain connects TRBV11-1 to TRBJ1-5; no clear D. Trimming pared 5 bases from V and 0 bases from J, leaving 11 bases between. This CDR3 has 15 residues. From germline, CDR1 is SGHAT and CDR2 FQDESV (reference sequence). CDR3 sequence (DNA): TGTGCCAGCAGCCACGGACTGGGTAGCAATCAGCCCCAGCATTTT. This translates into CASSHGLGSNQPQHF.

The chain has TRBV5-6 and TRBJ2-1; the match to TRBD2 covers 16 bases. Per the germline V gene, CDR1 is SGHDT and CDR2 is YYEEEE. Germline trimming cut 4 bases from V and 12 bases from J; bases unmatched to any gene: 4. The CDR3 runs to 14 residues. DNA of the CDR3: TGTGCCAGCAGCGGGACTAGCGGGAGGGCGGTGCAGTTCTTC. Translated: CASSGTSGRAVQFF.

The V and J genes are TRBV9 and TRBJ2-5; TRBD1 matches 7 bases. The germline CDR1 and CDR2 sequences are SGDLS and YYNGEE. The CDR3 has 16 amino acids. V dropped 0 bases and J dropped 5; count of bases not matched to a gene: 10. The CDR3 protein is CASSVAEGGGWETQYF. The CDR3 DNA is TGTGCCAGCAGCGTAGCCGAAGGGGGCGGATGGGAGACCCAGTACTTC.

As for this clone: Other DNA sequences within the sample encode an identical CDR3. J is TRBJ2-1 and V is TRBV7-3; D is unclear. The ends were cut back, 1 base at V and 0 bases at J, with 7 bases in the middle. CDR1 and CDR2 (germline): SGHTA, FQGTGA. This CDR3 is 15 amino acids long. This CDR3 is CASSLIPSSYNEQFF. In DNA form, the CDR3 reads TGTGCCAGCAGCTTAATCCCTAGCTCCTACAATGAGCAGTTCTTC.

The chain has TRBV18 and TRBJ1-4, with TRBD1 identical over 7 bases. This CDR3 contains 14 residues. Germline assignment: CDR1 KGHSH and CDR2 LQKENI. Trimming took 1 base from V and 7 from J; bases not matched to a gene: 3. DNA of the CDR3: TGTGCCAGCTCACCACGGGGACAGCTTGAAAAACTGTTTTTT. Amino acids: CASSPRGQLEKLFF.

The chain has TRBV19 and TRBJ1-2; unclear D gene. V was shortened by 9 bases and J by 7 bases, with 15 bases between the two germline ends. The germline gives CDR1 LNHDA, CDR2 SQIVND (reference sequence). This CDR3 has 12 residues. The CDR3 reads CASHSYGFGYTF. In DNA, the CDR3 is TGTGCCAGCCACTCGTACGGTTTTGGCTACACCTTC.